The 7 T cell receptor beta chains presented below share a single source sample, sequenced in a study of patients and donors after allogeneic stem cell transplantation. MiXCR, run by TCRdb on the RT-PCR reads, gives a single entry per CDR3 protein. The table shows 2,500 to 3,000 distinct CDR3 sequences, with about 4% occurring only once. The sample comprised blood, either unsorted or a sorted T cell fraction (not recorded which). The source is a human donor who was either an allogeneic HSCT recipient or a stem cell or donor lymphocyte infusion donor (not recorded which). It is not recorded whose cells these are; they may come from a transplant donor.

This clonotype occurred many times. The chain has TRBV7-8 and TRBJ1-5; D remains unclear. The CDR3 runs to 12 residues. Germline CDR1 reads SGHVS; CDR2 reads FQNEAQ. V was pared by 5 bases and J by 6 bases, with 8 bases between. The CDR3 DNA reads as TGTGCCAGCAGCGTCTCGGGTCAGCCCCAGCATTTT. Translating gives CASSVSGQPQHF.

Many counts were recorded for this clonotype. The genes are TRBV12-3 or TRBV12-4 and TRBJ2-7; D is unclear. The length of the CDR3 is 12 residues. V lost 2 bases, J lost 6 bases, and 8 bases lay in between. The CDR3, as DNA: TGTGCCAGCAGTTTACCCAGGCGCGAGCAGTACTTC. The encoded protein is CASSLPRREQYF.

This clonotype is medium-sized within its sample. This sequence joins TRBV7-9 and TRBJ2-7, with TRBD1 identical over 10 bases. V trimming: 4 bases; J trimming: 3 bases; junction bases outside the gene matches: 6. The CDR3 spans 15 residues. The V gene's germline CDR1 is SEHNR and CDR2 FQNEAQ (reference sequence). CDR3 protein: CASSSLDRGDYEQYF. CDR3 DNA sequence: TGTGCCAGCAGCTCCCTGGACAGGGGGGACTACGAGCAGTACTTC. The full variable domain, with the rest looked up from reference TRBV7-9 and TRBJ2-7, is DTGVSQNPRHKITKRGQNVTFRCDPISEHNRLYWYRQTLGQGPEFLTYFQNEAQLEKSRLLSDRFSAERPKGSFSTLEIQRTEQGDSAMYLCASSSLDRGDYEQYFGPGTRLTVT.

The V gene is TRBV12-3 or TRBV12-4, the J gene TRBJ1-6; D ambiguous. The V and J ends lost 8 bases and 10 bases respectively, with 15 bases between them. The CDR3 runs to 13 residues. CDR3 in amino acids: CASPVGFGSPLHF. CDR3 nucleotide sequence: TGTGCCAGCCCGGTGGGATTTGGATCACCCCTCCACTTT.

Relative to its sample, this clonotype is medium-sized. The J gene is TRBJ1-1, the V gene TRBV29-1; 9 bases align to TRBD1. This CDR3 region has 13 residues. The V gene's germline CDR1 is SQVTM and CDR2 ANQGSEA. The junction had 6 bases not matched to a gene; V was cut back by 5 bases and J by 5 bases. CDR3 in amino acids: CSVKTGGDTEAFF. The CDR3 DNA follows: TGCAGCGTTAAGACAGGGGGAGATACTGAAGCTTTCTTT.

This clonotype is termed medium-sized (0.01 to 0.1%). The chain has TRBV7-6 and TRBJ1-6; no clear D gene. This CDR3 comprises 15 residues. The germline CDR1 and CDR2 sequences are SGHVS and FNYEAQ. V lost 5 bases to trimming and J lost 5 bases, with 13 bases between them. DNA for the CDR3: TGTGCCAGCAGCCCAGGCGGGATCAATAATTCACCCCTCCACTTT. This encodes CASSPGGINNSPLHF.

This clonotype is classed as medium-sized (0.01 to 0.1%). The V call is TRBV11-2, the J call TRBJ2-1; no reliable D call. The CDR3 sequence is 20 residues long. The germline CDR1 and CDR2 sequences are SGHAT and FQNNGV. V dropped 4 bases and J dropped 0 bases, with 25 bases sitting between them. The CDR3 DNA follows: TGTGCCAGCAGCTCCGGTTTTTGGACCGCCATTCTTAGCTCCTACAATGAGCAGTTCTTC. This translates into CASSSGFWTAILSSYNEQFF.